Listed here is a single T cell receptor beta chain. The entry originates in a study of T cell responses to AZD1222 COVID-19 vaccine. Germline loops: CDR1 SQVTM, CDR2 ANQGSEA. V dropped 3 bases and J dropped 4 bases, with 6 bases sitting between them. The CDR3 has 11 amino acids. Sequencing used immunoSEQ multiplex PCR; TCRdb keeps in-frame clones, though not all of them. The top ten hold approximately 1.6% of the sample, which has some 130,000 clones, 70% to 90% seen once. The source is an adult in good health. The material was peripheral blood, obtained on day 0 of AZD1222 vaccination. The chain employs TRBV29-1 and TRBJ1-2; D ambiguous. The CDR3 coding sequence is TGCAGCGTTGACAGTACCTATGGCTACACCTTC. It specifies CSVDSTYGYTF.